The sequence of this T cell receptor beta chain was determined in a study of blood T cell repertoires in COVID-19. Across the whole study: The United States, Italy and Spain were the sources of the acute and convalescent COVID-19 samples. T cells, B-cell-depleted T cells, or PBMCs provided the cDNA or gDNA that served as material.

Per the original methods: Amplification with reference gene primers provided the estimates of nucleated cell counts. Data came from immunoSEQ multiplex PCR; TCRdb stores just in-frame clones and leaves some out. That table furnishes V, J and clone size, whereas the DNA furnished D and trimming. The sample has roughly 96,000 clones; around 80% are singletons. J lost 1 base, V lost 3 bases, and 0 bases had no gene match. The CDR3 loop spans 14 amino acids. Germline CDR1 and CDR2: LGHDT and YNNKEL (reference sequence). The receptor's source is a man aged 55 to 70 with acute or convalescent COVID-19. Sequenced material: peripheral blood. The chain has TRBV3-1 (or the pseudogene TRBV3-2) and TRBJ1-5, with 7 bases lining up with TRBD1. CDR3 protein: CASSQGQSNQPQHF. As DNA, the CDR3 is TGTGCCAGCAGCCAGGGACAGAGCAATCAGCCCCAGCATTTT.